The clone carrying this T cell receptor beta chain has a handful of counts. Its antigen is unidentified. The sample belongs to a study of identical twins. The germline V gene has CDR1 SEHNR and CDR2 FQNEAQ (reference sequence). This CDR3 spans 14 amino acids. Trimming took 6 bases from V and 0 from J, leaving 11 bases between them. Points from the study as a whole: Alpha sequences that were out-of-frame and twin-shared showed an excess of low generation probability. There is a chance that invariant MAIT and iNKT cells partially muddied zero-insertion analyses.

Donors uniformly comprised healthy Caucasians. Unique molecular identifiers were present on cDNA, and template switching added a universal primer site. TCRdb analysed the 5' RACE reads with MiXCR anew, one entry per CDR3 protein. This sample has 1.5 million to 2 million distinct CDR3 sequences; about 30% occur once, and the top ten carry under 0.35%. The sample comprised cord blood. The V gene is TRBV7-9, the J gene TRBJ1-2; D might be TRBD1 (5 bases). The receptor was derived from a newborn girl in good health. The CDR3 protein is CASRATAANYGYTF. The CDR3 DNA reads as TGTGCCAGCAGGGCGACAGCTGCTAACTATGGCTACACCTTC.